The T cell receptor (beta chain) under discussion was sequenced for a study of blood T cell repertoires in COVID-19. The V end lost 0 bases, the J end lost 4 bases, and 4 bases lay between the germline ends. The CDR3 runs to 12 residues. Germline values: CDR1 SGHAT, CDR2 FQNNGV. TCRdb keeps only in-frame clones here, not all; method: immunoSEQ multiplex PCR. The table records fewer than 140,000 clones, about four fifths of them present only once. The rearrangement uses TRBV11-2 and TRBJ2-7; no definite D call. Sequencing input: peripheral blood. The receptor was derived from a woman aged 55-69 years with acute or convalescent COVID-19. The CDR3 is CASSLDRYEQYF. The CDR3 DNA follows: TGTGCCAGCAGCTTAGACAGGTACGAGCAGTACTTC.